Below are 9 T cell receptor beta chains sequenced from a single sample in a study of cytomegalovirus exposure and HLA in healthy donors. TCRdb's table, derived via immunoSEQ multiplex PCR, lists solely in-frame clones and lacks some. The repertoire holds approximately 150,000 clones, with around 90% as singletons. Specimen: PBMCs. The receptors shown here come from a woman younger than 35 in good health and CMV-seropositive.

This sequence joins TRBV12-5 and TRBJ1-2; tentatively, D is TRBD1 (5 bases). V lost 4 bases, J lost 4 bases, and 10 bases lay in between. Germline assignment: CDR1 LGHNT and CDR2 FRNRAP. The CDR3 loop spans 13 amino acids. Written as DNA, the CDR3 is TGTGCTAGTGGTTCAGGGCTAGGCTATGGCTACACCTTC. Amino acids: CASGSGLGYGYTF.

J is TRBJ2-5 and V is TRBV4-3; TRBD2 agrees at 8 bases. The CDR3 runs to 17 residues. V lost 1 base and J lost 5; bases outside the gene matches: 12. Germline assignment: CDR1 LGHNA and CDR2 YSLEER. CDR3 coding DNA: TGCGCCAGCAGCCAAGCCGGGGGGAGCGGGAGAGGGGAGACCCAGTACTTC. It translates to CASSQAGGSGRGETQYF.

This clone is categorized as large. This chain links TRBV4-3 with TRBJ1-3; 9 nucleotides match TRBD1. CDR3 length: 17 residues. Germline CDR1 LGHNA, CDR2 YSLEER. The V segment lost 3 bases and the J segment 1 base; nucleotides outside the gene matches: 7. DNA of the CDR3: TGCGCCAGCAGCCACGAGCCTGGGACAGGGTCTGGAAACACCATATATTTT. It codes for CASSHEPGTGSGNTIYF.

The J gene is TRBJ2-7, the V gene TRBV14, with 8 bases lining up with TRBD2. J lost 7 bases, V lost 5 bases, and 13 bases had no gene match. The length of the CDR3 is 15 residues. Looked up from germline, CDR1 is SGHDN and CDR2 is FVKESK. The CDR3, as DNA: TGTGCCAGCAGCAGCCTCATAGCGGGAAGGAGGGAGCAGTACTTC. Protein sequence: CASSSLIAGRREQYF.

The V call is TRBV27, the J call TRBJ2-1; 10 positions agree with TRBD1. V lost 3 bases, J lost 8 bases, and 13 bases stayed unmatched. Germline-derived CDR1 and CDR2 are MNHEY and SMNVEV (reference sequence). CDR3 size: 17 residues. CDR3 bases: TGTGCCAGCAGTTTGGAGGTCCGCGGACAGGGGGTCGATGAGCAGTTCTTC. Its translation is CASSLEVRGQGVDEQFF.

This clone appeared a few times. DNA of the CDR3: TGTGCCAGTAGTATAACAGGGTCGAGCAATCAGCCCCAGCATTTT. Its translation is CASSITGSSNQPQHF. This sequence joins TRBV19 and TRBJ1-5, with D perhaps TRBD1 (6 bases). Germline CDR1 is LNHDA and CDR2 is SQIVND (reference sequence). V was clipped by 2 bases and J by 1 base, with 9 bases between them. The CDR3 sequence is 15 residues long.

The chain links TRBV28 to TRBJ1-2, with D perhaps matching TRBD1 (5 bases). Germline CDR1 and CDR2: MDHEN and SYDVKM. V gave up 4 bases and J gave up 5 bases, with 8 bases separating them. The CDR3 spans 12 residues. CDR3 protein: CASSWDSYGYTF. The CDR3 bases are TGTGCCAGCAGTTGGGACTCATATGGCTACACCTTC.

This clone showed up just once. This chain links TRBV29-1 with TRBJ2-7, with TRBD2 identical over 7 bases. CDR1 and CDR2 from the germline V gene are SQVTM and ANQGSEA. Trimming took 2 bases from V and 9 from J; bases not matched to a gene: 7. The CDR3 runs to 12 residues. CDR3 bases: TGCAGCGTTGAAACTAGCGACGAGGCGCAGTACTTC. It encodes CSVETSDEAQYF.

This clone showed up just once. The V and J genes are TRBV25-1 and TRBJ1-4; D remains unclear. V lost 2 bases, J lost 12 bases, and 13 bases lay in between. The CDR3 totals 13 residues. Looked up from germline, CDR1 is MGHDK and CDR2 is SYGVNS. The CDR3 spells CASSEGPTAELFF. CDR3 sequence (DNA): TGTGCCAGCAGTGAAGGGCCCACCGCTGAACTGTTTTTT.